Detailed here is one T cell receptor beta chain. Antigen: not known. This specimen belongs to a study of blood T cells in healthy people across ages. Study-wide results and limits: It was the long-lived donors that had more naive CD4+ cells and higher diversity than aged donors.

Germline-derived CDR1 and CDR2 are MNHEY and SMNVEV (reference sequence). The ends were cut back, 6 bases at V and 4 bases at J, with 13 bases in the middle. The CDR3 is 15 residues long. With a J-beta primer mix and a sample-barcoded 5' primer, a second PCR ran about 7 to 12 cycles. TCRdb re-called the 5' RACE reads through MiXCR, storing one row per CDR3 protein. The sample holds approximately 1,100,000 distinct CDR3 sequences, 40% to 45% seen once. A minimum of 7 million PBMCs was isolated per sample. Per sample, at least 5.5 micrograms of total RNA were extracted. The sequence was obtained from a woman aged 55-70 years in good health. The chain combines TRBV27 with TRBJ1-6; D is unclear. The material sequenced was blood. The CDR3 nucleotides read TGTGCCAGCAGCCCTTTTCCCGTATATAATTCACCCCTCCACTTT. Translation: CASSPFPVYNSPLHF.